This TCR beta chain was sequenced during a study of identifying expanded T cells in peripheral blood. Germline V gene sequence: CDR1 KGHSY, CDR2 FQNENV. With 4 bases clipped from V and 7 bases from J, the junction kept 15 bases outside the gene matches. The CDR3 has 17 amino acids. Only in-frame clones appear in the TCRdb table, and some are missing; sequencing was by immunoSEQ multiplex PCR. The table includes approximately 90,000 clones, about 85% detected once. The chain recombines TRBV16 with TRBJ2-1, with TRBD2 matching 8 bases. Sample: blood. This TCR was sampled from a person aged 18 to 75 in good health. CDR3 nucleotide sequence: TGTGCCAGCAGCCTTATACCCGGCGGGGGGCCCATTAATGAGCAGTTCTTC. This gives the protein CASSLIPGGGPINEQFF.